One sample yielded the 3 T cell receptor beta chains listed below, sequenced in a study of blood T cells in healthy people across ages (dated by TCRdb to about 2015). The library was prepared using 5' RACE. Sequencing used an Illumina HiSeq 2500. A second roughly 6 to 11 cycle PCR used a sample-barcoded 5' primer and a J-beta primer mix. TCRdb cleaned the public reads at Q25 with fastp, built clones with MiXCR and kept in-frame beta chains. One record per CDR3 amino acid sequence lists the most common genes and DNA. A total of hundreds of thousands of distinct CDR3 sequences appear in this sample, over 20% of them only once. The top ten clones comprise about 22% of the sample. The specimen was blood. The receptors originated from a man aged 70 or older in good health.

There are a few counts of this clonotype. The gene calls are TRBV11-2 and TRBJ1-3; D call uncertain. Trimming stripped 6 bases from V and 0 bases from J, with 6 bases between. The CDR3 is 13 residues long. Germline assignment: CDR1 SGHAT and CDR2 FQNNGV. CDR3 amino acids: CASRPSSGNTIYF. CDR3 bases: TGTGCCAGCAGGCCAAGCTCTGGAAACACCATATATTTT.

This clonotype has more than one count but fewer than ten. This chain joins TRBV5-1 and TRBJ2-2; a weak D match, TRBD1 (6 bases). Germline assignment: CDR1 SGHRS and CDR2 YFSETQ. The length of the CDR3 is 14 residues. Trimming cost V 2 bases and J 7 bases, with 12 bases left between them. The CDR3 loop is CASSFRTVGGELFF. CDR3 DNA sequence: TGCGCCAGCAGCTTCCGGACAGTGGGCGGGGAGCTGTTTTTT.

Note on this clonotype: The conserved final phenylalanine or tryptophan is absent from the CDR3, which likely points to a read error. The V and J genes are TRBV24-1 and TRBJ2-1; D gene uncertain. The CDR3 extends over 14 amino acids. V was pared by 5 bases and J by 3 bases, with 10 bases between. Germline-derived CDR1 and CDR2 are KGHDR and SFDVKD. The CDR3 is CATSGQHNYNEQFL. The CDR3 DNA reads TGTGCCACCAGTGGGCAACACAACTACAATGAGCAGTTCCTC.